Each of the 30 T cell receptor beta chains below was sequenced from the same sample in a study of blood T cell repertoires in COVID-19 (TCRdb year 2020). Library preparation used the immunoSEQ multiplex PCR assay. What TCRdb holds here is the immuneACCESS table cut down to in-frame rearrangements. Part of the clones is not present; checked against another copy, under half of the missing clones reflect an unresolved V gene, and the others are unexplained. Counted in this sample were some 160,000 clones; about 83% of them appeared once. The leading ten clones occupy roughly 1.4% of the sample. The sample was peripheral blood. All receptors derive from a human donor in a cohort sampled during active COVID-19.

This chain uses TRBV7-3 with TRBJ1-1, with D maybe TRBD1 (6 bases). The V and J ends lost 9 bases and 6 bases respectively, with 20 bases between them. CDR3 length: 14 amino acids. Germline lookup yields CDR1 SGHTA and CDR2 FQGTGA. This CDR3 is CASLRLPGAPEAFF. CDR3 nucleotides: TGTGCCAGTCTCAGATTACCAGGGGCACCTGAAGCTTTCTTT. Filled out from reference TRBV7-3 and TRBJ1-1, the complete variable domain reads GAGVSQTPSNKVTEKGKYVELRCDPISGHTALYWYRQSLGQGPEFLIYFQGTGAADDSGLPNDRFFAVRPEGSVSTLKIQRTERGDSAVYLCASLRLPGAPEAFFGQGTRLTVV.

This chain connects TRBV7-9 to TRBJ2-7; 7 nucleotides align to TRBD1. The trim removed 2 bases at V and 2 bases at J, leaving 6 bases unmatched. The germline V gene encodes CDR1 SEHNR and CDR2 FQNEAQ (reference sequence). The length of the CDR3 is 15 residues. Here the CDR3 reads CASSLRAGGTYEQYF. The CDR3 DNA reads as TGTGCCAGCAGCTTACGAGCAGGGGGTACCTACGAGCAGTACTTC.

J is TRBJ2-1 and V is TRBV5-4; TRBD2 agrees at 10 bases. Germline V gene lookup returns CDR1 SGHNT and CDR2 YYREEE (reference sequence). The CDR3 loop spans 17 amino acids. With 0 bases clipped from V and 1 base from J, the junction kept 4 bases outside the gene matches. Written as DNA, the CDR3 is TGTGCCAGCAGCTTGGCATCTAGCGGGAGATCCTACAATGAGCAGTTCTTC. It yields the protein CASSLASSGRSYNEQFF.

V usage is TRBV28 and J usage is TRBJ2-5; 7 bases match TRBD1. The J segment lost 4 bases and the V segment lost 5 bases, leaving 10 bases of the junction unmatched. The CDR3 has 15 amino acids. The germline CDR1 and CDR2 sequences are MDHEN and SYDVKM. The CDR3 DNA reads TGTGCCAGCAGTCAGACAGGGCCACCGTCAGAGACCCAGTACTTC. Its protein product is CASSQTGPPSETQYF.

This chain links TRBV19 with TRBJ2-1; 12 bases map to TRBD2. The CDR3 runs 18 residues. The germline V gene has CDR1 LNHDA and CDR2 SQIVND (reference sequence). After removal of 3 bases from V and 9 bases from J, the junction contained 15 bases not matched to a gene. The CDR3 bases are TGTGCCAGTAGTATGTACAGACCGGGACTAGCGGGTGTTGCTGAGCAGTTCTTC. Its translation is CASSMYRPGLAGVAEQFF.

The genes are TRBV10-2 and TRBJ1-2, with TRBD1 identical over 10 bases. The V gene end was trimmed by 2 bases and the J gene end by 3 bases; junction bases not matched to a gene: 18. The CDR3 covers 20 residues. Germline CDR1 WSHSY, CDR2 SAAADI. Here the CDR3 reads CASSERQGASGRRIDYGYTF. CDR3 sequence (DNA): TGCGCCAGCAGTGAGAGACAGGGGGCTTCGGGGCGGCGTATTGACTATGGCTACACCTTC.

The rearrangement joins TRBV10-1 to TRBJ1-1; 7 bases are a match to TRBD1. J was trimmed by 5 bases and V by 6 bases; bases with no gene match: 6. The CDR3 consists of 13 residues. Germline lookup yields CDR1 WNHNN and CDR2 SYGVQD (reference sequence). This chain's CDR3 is CASSPDRVTEAFF. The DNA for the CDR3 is TGCGCCAGCAGCCCAGACAGGGTAACTGAAGCTTTCTTT.

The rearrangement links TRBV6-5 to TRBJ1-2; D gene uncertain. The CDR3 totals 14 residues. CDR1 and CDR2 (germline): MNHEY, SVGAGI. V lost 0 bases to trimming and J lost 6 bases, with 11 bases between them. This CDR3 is CASSYSRYGNGYTF. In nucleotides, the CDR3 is TGTGCCAGCAGTTACTCGAGGTACGGAAATGGCTACACCTTC.

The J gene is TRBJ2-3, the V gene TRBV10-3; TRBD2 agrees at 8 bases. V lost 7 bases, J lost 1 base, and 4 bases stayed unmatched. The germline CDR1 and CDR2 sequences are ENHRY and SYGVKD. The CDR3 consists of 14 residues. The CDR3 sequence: CAINLSGGTDTQYF. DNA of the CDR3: TGTGCCATCAACCTTAGCGGGGGCACAGATACGCAGTATTTT.

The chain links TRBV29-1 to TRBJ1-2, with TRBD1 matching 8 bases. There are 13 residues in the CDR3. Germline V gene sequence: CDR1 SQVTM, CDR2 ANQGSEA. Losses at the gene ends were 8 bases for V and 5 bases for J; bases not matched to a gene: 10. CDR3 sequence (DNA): TGCAGCTGGAGTGACAGGGGCGCGTATGGCTACACCTTC. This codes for CSWSDRGAYGYTF.

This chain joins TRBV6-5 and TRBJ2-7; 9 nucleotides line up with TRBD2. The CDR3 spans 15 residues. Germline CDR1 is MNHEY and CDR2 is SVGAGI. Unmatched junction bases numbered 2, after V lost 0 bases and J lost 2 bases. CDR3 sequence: CASSYSAGGTYEQYF. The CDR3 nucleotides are TGTGCCAGCAGTTACTCTGCGGGAGGGACCTACGAGCAGTACTTC.

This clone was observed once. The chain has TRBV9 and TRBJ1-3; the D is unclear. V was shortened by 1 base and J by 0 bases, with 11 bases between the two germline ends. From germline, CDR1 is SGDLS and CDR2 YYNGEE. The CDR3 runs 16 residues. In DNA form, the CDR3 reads TGTGCCAGCAGCGTAACCCCCGGGAGCTCTGGAAACACCATATATTTT. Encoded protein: CASSVTPGSSGNTIYF.

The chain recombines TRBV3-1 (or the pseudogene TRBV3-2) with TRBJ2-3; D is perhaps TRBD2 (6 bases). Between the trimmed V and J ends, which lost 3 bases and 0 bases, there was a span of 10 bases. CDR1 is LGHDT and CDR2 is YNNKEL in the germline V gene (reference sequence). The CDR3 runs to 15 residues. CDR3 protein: CASSQASGSTDTQYF. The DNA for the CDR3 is TGTGCCAGCAGCCAGGCCAGCGGGAGCACAGATACGCAGTATTTT.

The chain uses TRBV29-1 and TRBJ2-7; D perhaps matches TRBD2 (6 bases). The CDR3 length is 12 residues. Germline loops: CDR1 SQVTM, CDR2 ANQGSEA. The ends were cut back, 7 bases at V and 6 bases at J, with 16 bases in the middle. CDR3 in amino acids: CSAGSGTGEQYF. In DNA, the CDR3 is TGCAGCGCGGGATCGGGGACTGGCGAGCAGTACTTC.

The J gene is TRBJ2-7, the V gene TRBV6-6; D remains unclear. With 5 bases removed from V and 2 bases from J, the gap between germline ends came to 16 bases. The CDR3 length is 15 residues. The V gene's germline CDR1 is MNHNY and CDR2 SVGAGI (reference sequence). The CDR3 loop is CASSHPDTTTYEQYF. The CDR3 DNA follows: TGTGCCAGCAGTCATCCAGACACCACGACCTACGAGCAGTACTTC.

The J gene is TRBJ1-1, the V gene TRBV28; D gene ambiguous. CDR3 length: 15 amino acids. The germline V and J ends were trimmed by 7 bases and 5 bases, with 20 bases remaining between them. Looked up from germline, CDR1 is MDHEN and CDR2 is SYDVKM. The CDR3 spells CASTKSIVGRTEAFF. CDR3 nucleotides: TGTGCCAGCACCAAATCCATCGTGGGGAGGACTGAAGCTTTCTTT.

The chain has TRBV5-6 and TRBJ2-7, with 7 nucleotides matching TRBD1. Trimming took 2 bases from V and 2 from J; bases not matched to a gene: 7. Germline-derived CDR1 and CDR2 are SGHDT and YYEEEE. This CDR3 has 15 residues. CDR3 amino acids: CASSLPGTDTYEQYF. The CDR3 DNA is TGTGCCAGCAGCTTACCCGGGACAGACACCTACGAGCAGTACTTC.

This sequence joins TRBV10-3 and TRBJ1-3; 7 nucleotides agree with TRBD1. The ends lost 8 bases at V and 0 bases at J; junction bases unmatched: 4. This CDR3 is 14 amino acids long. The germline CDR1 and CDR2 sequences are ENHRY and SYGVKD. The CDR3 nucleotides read TGTGCCATCTGGGGGGACAGCTCTGGAAACACCATATATTTT. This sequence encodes CAIWGDSSGNTIYF.

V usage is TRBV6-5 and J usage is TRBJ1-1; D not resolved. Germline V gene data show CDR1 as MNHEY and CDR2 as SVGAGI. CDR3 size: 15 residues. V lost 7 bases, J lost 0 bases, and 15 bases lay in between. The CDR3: CASTLNYEVNTEAFF. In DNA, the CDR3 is TGTGCCAGCACCCTGAATTATGAGGTGAACACTGAAGCTTTCTTT.

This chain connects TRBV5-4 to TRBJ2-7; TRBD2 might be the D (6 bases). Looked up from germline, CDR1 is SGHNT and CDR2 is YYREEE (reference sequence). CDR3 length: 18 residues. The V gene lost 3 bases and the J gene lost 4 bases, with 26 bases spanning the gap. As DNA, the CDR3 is TGTGCCAGCAGCTCCGGAAAGGGAGGAGGAGTCCCTAATTACGAGCAGTACTTC. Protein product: CASSSGKGGGVPNYEQYF.

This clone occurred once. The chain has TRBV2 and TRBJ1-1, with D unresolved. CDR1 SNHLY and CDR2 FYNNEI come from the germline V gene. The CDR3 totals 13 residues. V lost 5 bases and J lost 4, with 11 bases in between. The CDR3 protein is CASSPERGTEAFF. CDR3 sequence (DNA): TGTGCCAGCAGTCCGGAGCGGGGCACTGAAGCTTTCTTT.

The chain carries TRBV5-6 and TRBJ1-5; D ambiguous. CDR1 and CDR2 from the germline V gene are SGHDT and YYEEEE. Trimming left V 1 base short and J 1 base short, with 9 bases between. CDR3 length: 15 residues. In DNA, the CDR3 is TGTGCCAGCAGCTTGTGGGGAGGAAGCAATCAGCCCCAGCATTTT. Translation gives CASSLWGGSNQPQHF.

The CDR3 DNA reads TGTGCCAGCAGTCCGGGGTACGAGCAGTACTTC. Translated: CASSPGYEQYF. This chain uses TRBV12-3 or TRBV12-4 with TRBJ2-7; tentative D call: TRBD2 (5 bases). The V and J ends lost 5 bases and 4 bases respectively, with 6 bases between them. This CDR3 contains 11 residues.

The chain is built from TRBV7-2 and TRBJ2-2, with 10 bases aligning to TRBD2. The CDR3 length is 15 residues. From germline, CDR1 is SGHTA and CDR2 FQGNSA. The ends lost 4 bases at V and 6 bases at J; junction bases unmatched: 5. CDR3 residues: CASSSVAGGSGELFF. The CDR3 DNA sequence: TGTGCCAGCAGCTCTGTAGCGGGGGGCTCCGGGGAGCTGTTTTTT.

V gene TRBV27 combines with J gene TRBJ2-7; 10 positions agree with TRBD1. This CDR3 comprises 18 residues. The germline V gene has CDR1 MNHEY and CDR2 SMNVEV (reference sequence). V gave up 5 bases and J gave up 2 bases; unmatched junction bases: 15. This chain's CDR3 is CASSPRDRGSIGTYEQYF. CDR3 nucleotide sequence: TGTGCCAGCAGTCCCCGGGACAGGGGTTCAATAGGGACCTACGAGCAGTACTTC.

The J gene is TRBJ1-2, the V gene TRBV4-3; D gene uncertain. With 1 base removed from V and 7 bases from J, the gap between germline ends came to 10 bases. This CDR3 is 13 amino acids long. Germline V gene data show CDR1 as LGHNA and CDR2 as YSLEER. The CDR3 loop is CASSQVDAIGYTF. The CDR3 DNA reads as TGCGCCAGCAGCCAAGTTGATGCTATTGGCTACACCTTC.

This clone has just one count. The CDR3 loop is CASSLGQGGTYEQYF. The CDR3 DNA follows: TGTGCCAGCAGCTTAGGACAGGGGGGTACCTACGAGCAGTACTTC. This rearrangement joins TRBV7-6 to TRBJ2-7; 9 bases line up with TRBD1. The V gene end was trimmed by 1 base and the J gene end by 2 bases; junction bases not matched to a gene: 3. Germline lookup yields CDR1 SGHVS and CDR2 FNYEAQ. This CDR3 comprises 15 residues.

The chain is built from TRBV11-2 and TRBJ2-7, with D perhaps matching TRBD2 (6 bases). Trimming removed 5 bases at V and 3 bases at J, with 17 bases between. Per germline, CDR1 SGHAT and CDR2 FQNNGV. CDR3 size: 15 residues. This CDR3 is CASSVVGLWRYEQYF. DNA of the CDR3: TGTGCCAGCAGCGTCGTGGGACTCTGGCGCTACGAGCAGTACTTC.

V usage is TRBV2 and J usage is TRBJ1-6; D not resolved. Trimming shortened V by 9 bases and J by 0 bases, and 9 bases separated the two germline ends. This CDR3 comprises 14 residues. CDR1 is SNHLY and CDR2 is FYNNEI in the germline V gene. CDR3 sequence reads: CASQQSSYNSPLHF. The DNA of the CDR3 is TGTGCCAGTCAACAGAGCTCCTATAATTCACCCCTCCACTTT.

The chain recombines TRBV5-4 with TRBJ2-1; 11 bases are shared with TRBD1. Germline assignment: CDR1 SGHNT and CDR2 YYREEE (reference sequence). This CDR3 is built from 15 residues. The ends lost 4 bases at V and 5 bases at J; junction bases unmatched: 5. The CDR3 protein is CASSPRDRGDNEQFF. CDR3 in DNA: TGTGCCAGCAGCCCCCGGGACAGGGGGGACAATGAGCAGTTCTTC.